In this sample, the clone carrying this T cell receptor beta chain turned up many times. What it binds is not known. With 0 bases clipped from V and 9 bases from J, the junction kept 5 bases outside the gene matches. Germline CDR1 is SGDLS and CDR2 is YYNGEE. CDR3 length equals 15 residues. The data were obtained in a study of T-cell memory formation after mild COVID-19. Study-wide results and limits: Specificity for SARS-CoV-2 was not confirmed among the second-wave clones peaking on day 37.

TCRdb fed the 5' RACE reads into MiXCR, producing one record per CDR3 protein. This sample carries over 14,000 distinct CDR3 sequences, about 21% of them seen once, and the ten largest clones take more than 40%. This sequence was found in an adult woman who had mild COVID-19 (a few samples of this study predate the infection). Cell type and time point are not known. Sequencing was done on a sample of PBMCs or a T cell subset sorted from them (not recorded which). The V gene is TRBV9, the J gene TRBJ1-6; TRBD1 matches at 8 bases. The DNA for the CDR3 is TGTGCCAGCAGCGTAGTGGGGGGGACAGGTTCACCCCTCCACTTT. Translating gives CASSVVGGTGSPLHF.